Given below is one T cell receptor (beta chain) in context. This clonotype was counted between two and nine times. Which antigen it targets is not known. No base-level quality is on record; no much larger clone is a single base apart. In the germline V gene, CDR1 corresponds to SGHRS and CDR2 to YFSETQ. Trimming at the junction amounts to 0 bases on V and 5 bases on J, and the germline ends lie 6 bases apart. The CDR3 spans 13 residues, from the cysteine through the phenylalanine. Only the CDR3 DNA is retained, 39 bases long and in frame from the first base. The sample comes from a study of patients and donors after allogeneic stem cell transplantation (dated by TCRdb to 2020 to 2021). To prepare the library, RT-PCR was applied. Sequencing took place on a NextSeq 550. TCRdb reworked the public reads: Q25 trimming with fastp, MiXCR clone assembly, productive beta chains retained. Rows are unified per CDR3 protein, each entry keeping the most common DNA and genes. The sample data list about 400,000 distinct CDR3 sequences, and 16% of these were observed just once. Less than 8% of the sample goes to the ten largest clones.

The chain couples TRBV5-1 to TRBJ2-1; the D gene assignment is ambiguous. The material sequenced was blood, either unsorted or a sorted T cell fraction (not recorded which). This clonotype originated in a human donor who was either an allogeneic HSCT recipient or a stem cell or donor lymphocyte infusion donor (not recorded which). It is not recorded whose cells these are; they may come from a transplant donor. The sequenced DNA: TGCGCCAGCAGCTTGGACCCGAACAATGAGCAGTTCTTC. Translated, this gives CASSLDPNNEQFF.